This TCR beta chain was recovered during a study of beta chain features in type 1 diabetes. Overall study findings and caveats: Equally in patients and controls, shorter templates might have been favored by PCR.

The whole isolated RNA underwent reverse transcription, so sequencing captured expressed TCRB transcripts. Here immunoSEQ multiplex PCR was the method, and the copy in TCRdb shows in-frame clones only, minus some. The repertoire holds 350,000 or so clones, about 20% seen once, with around 0.04% in the top ten. CD4+ cells of the naive, central memory, regulatory and stem cell-like memory types were sorted via CD45RO/CCR7/CD25/CD127/CD95/CD27. A note on this clone: Its antigen is not known.

V shed 0 bases and J shed 9 bases, with 18 bases lying between them. CDR1 is MNHEY, CDR2 SVGAGI, per germline. The CDR3 loop spans 16 amino acids. Input material: naive CD4+ T cells from blood. The gene calls are TRBV6-5 and TRBJ2-1, with D possibly TRBD1 on 5 matching bases. The clonotype was recovered from a woman younger than 35 in good health. This chain's CDR3 is CASSYSLTGQKPEQFF. In DNA, the CDR3 is TGTGCCAGCAGTTACTCCTTAACAGGCCAAAAACCTGAGCAGTTCTTC.